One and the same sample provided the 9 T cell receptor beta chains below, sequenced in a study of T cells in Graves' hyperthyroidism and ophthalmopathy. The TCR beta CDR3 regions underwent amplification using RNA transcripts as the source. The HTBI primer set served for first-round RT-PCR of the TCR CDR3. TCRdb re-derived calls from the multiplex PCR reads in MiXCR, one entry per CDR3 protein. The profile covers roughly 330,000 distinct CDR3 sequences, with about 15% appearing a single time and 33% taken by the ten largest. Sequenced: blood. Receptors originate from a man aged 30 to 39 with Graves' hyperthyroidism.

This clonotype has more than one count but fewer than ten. The CDR3 nucleotides are TGCAGTGCTAGCGGACGCAACAACTACGAGCAGTACTTC. It codes for CSASGRNNYEQYF. The chain has TRBV20-1 and TRBJ2-7; no reliable D call. The length of the CDR3 is 13 residues. Trimming stripped 3 bases from V and 3 bases from J, with 12 bases between. The germline gives CDR1 DFQATT, CDR2 SNEGSKA (reference sequence).

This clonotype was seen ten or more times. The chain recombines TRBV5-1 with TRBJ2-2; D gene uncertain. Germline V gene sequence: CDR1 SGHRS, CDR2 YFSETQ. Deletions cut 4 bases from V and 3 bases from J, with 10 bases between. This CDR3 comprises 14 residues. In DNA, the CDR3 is TGCGCCAGCAGCCCGGACCTTGACACCGGGGAGCTGTTTTTT. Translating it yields CASSPDLDTGELFF.

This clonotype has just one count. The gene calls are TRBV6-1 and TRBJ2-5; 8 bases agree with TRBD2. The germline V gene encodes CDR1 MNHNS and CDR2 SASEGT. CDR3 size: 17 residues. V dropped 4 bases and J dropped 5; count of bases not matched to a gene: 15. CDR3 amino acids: CASSAYRGGPEKETQYF. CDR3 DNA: TGTGCCAGCAGTGCATACCGGGGGGGGCCGGAAAAGGAGACCCAGTACTTC.

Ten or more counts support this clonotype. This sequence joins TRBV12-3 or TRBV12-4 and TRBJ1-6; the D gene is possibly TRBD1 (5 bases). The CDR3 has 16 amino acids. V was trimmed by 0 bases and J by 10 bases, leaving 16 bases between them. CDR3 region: CASSLALGDSGSPLHF. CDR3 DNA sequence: TGTGCCAGCAGTTTAGCGCTAGGAGACAGTGGCTCACCCCTCCACTTT.

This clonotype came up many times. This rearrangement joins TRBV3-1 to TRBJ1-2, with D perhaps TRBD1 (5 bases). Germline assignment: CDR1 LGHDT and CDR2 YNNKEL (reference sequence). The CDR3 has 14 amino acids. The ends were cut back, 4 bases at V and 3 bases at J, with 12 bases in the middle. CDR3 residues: CASSLAVGDYGYTF. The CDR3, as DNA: TGTGCCAGCAGCCTAGCCGTGGGGGACTATGGCTACACCTTC.

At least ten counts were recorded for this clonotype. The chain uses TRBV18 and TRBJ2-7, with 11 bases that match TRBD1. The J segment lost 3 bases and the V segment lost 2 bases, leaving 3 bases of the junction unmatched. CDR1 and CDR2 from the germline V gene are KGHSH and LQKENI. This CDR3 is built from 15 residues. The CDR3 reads CASSPTGTGGYEQYF. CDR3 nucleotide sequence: TGTGCCAGCTCACCAACCGGGACAGGGGGCTACGAGCAGTACTTC. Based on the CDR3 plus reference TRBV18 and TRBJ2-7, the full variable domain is NAGVMQNPRHLVRRRGQEARLRCSPMKGHSHVYWYRQLPEEGLKFMVYLQKENIIDESGMPKERFSAEFPKEGPSILRIQQVVRGDSAAYFCASSPTGTGGYEQYFGPGTRLTVT.

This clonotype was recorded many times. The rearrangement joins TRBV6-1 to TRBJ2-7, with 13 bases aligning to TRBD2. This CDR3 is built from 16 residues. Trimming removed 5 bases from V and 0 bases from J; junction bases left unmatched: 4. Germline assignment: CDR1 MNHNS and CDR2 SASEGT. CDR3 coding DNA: TGTGCCAGCAGTCCCCGGACTAGCGGGAGCTCCTACGAGCAGTACTTC. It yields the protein CASSPRTSGSSYEQYF.

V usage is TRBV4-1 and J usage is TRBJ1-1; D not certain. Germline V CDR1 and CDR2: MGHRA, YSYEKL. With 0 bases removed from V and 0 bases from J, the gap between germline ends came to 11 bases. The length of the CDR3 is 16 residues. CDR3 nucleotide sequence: TGCGCCAGCAGCCAAGAGGGCCGGACCATGAACACTGAAGCTTTCTTT. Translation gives CASSQEGRTMNTEAFF.

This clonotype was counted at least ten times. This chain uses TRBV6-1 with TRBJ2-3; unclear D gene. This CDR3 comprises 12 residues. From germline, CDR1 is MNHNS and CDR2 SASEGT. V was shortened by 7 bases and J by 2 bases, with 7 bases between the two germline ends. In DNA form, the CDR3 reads TGTGCCAGCATCAGTCCCACAGATACGCAGTATTTT. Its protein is CASISPTDTQYF.